Listed below are T cell receptor beta chains from one sample, sequenced in a study of technical replicates of blood from a handful of donors. Assay used: immunoSEQ multiplex PCR; TCRdb lists only in-frame clones, some missing. The sample holds tens of thousands of clones, about 98% seen once. The sequenced sample was T cells isolated from PBMCs. The receptor source for this set is a human donor in good health. CDR3s include the opening cysteine and the closing phenylalanine or tryptophan. Fields, in order: clone size, V gene, D gene, J gene, CDR3 protein, CDR3 DNA. D genes are given only for firm matches. Expanded clones are given a class, and other clones once, few, many or no size at all.

-,TRBV27,TRBD1,TRBJ1-2,CASSPTGGRYGYTF,TGTGCCAGCAGTCCTACAGGGGGCCGCTATGGCTACACCTTC
-,TRBV5-1,TRBD2,TRBJ2-3,CASSLILADTDTQYF,TGCGCCAGCAGCTTGATACTAGCGGACACAGATACGCAGTATTTT
-,TRBV6-1,-,TRBJ1-2,CASIRQAKSGYGYTF,TGTGCCAGCATCCGACAGGCCAAGTCTGGATATGGCTACACCTTC
-,TRBV11-2,TRBD2,TRBJ2-3,CASSLVGGSGDTQYF,TGTGCCAGCAGCTTAGTCGGCGGGAGTGGAGATACGCAGTATTTT
-,TRBV6-5,-,TRBJ1-2,CASNYRQGRGYGYTF,TGTGCCAGCAACTATCGGCAGGGGAGAGGTTATGGCTACACCTTC
few,TRBV12-5,TRBD2,TRBJ2-1,CASALIAGGSSRNEQFF,TGTGCTAGTGCTTTGATAGCGGGGGGGTCAAGCAGGAATGAGCAGTTCTTC
-,TRBV5-4,TRBD1,TRBJ2-5,CASSPGQVQETQYF,TGTGCCAGCAGCCCAGGACAGGTTCAAGAGACCCAGTACTTC
-,TRBV2,-,TRBJ2-7,CASSEQGIVGEQYF,TGTGCCAGCAGTGAACAGGGTATCGTAGGCGAGCAGTACTTC
-,TRBV7-9,-,TRBJ1-2,CASSAHRDMGFSYGYTF,TGTGCCAGCAGCGCCCACCGGGACATGGGATTTTCGTATGGCTACACCTTC
once,TRBV7-2,TRBD1,TRBJ2-1,CASSTGTVLFDEQFF,TGTGCCAGCAGTACCGGGACAGTACTGTTCGATGAGCAGTTCTTC
-,TRBV19,TRBD1,TRBJ1-1,CASSIGQGVLAFF,TGTGCCAGTAGTATTGGACAGGGGGTATTAGCTTTCTTT
once,TRBV19,-,TRBJ2-1,CASRQGNSYNEQFF,TGTGCCAGTAGACAGGGTAACTCCTACAATGAGCAGTTCTTC
-,TRBV7-6,TRBD1,TRBJ2-1,CASSFGQGKEQFF,TGTGCCAGCAGCTTTGGACAGGGGAAAGAGCAGTTCTTC
-,TRBV29-1,-,TRBJ2-3,CSVGGRGDTQYF,TGCAGCGTTGGGGGGAGGGGGGATACGCAGTATTTT
once,TRBV6-5,-,TRBJ2-1,CASSYSTGEQFF,TGTGCCAGCAGTTACTCGACGGGTGAGCAGTTCTTC
-,TRBV13,-,TRBJ2-5,CASSLGVQETQYF,TGTGCCAGCAGCTTAGGCGTCCAAGAGACCCAGTACTTC
-,TRBV6-1,-,TRBJ2-5,CASSRQETQYF,TGTGCCAGCAGTCGGCAAGAGACCCAGTACTTC
-,TRBV5-5,TRBD1,TRBJ1-5,CASSGGTADQPQHF,TGTGCCAGCAGCGGAGGGACAGCAGATCAGCCCCAGCATTTT
-,TRBV9,TRBD1,TRBJ2-1,CASSVGTGGGGEQFF,TGTGCCAGCAGCGTCGGGACAGGGGGCGGGGGTGAGCAGTTCTTC
-,TRBV30,-,TRBJ2-5,CAWSYNQETQYF,TGTGCCTGGAGTTACAACCAAGAGACCCAGTACTTC
-,TRBV2,-,TRBJ1-2,CASSEIGATNYGYTF,TGTGCCAGCAGTGAAATCGGTGCGACTAACTATGGCTACACCTTC
-,TRBV10-2,-,TRBJ2-7,CASSEKWTALPEQYF,TGCGCCAGCAGTGAGAAGTGGACAGCCTTACCCGAGCAGTACTTC
-,TRBV6-6,-,TRBJ1-2,CASTESAGVHTF,TGTGCCAGCACCGAATCGGCAGGGGTCCACACCTTC
-,TRBV6-1,-,TRBJ1-5,CASSDSSNQPQHF,TGTGCCAGCAGCGACAGTAGCAATCAGCCCCAGCATTTT
-,TRBV5-1,TRBD1,TRBJ1-2,CASSTGQGDYGYTF,TGCGCCAGCAGCACCGGACAGGGGGACTATGGCTACACCTTC
once,TRBV9,-,TRBJ1-6,CASSGDPGLSSYNSPLHF,TGTGCCAGCAGCGGAGATCCGGGACTGAGCTCCTATAATTCACCCCTCCACTTT
-,TRBV27,TRBD2,TRBJ2-1,CASSPTSGRNEQFF,TGTGCCAGCAGCCCCACTAGCGGGAGGAATGAGCAGTTCTTC
-,TRBV12-5,-,TRBJ2-7,CASGSRSPPGLKRHEQYF,TGTGCTAGTGGTTCCAGATCCCCCCCGGGACTCAAAAGGCACGAGCAGTACTTC
-,TRBV25-1,TRBD1,TRBJ1-1,CASRGQGATEAFF,TGTGCCAGTAGAGGACAGGGGGCGACTGAAGCTTTCTTT
-,TRBV2,-,TRBJ2-3,CASSEWENTQYF,TGTGCCAGCAGTGAGTGGGAGAATACGCAGTATTTT
-,TRBV28,TRBD1,TRBJ1-5,CASTGQDRYNQPQHF,TGTGCCAGCACCGGACAGGACAGGTACAATCAGCCCCAGCATTTT
-,TRBV28,TRBD1,TRBJ2-3,CASSFVRDRGFGLLGTDTQYF,TGTGCCAGCAGTTTTGTGCGGGACAGGGGTTTTGGACTTTTAGGCACAGATACGCAGTATTTT
-,TRBV18,-,TRBJ1-5,CASSPRRSGDSNQPQHF,TGTGCCAGCTCACCACGTAGGTCGGGAGATAGCAATCAGCCCCAGCATTTT
-,TRBV7-6,-,TRBJ2-3,CASSLGLLSITDTQYF,TGTGCCAGCAGCTTAGGACTTCTTAGTATCACAGATACGCAGTATTTT
-,TRBV7-7,-,TRBJ2-7,CASSFGTGDYEQYF,TGTGCCAGCAGCTTTGGTACGGGGGATTACGAGCAGTACTTC
-,TRBV2,TRBD1,TRBJ2-3,CASSEFDRGFTDTQYF,TGTGCCAGCAGTGAATTCGACAGGGGGTTTACAGATACGCAGTATTTT
-,TRBV28,TRBD1,TRBJ1-3,CASHVTGQGSSGNTIYF,TGTGCCAGCCATGTCACAGGACAGGGATCCTCTGGAAACACCATATATTTT
-,TRBV11-1,TRBD1,TRBJ1-6,CASSFGGTGLGPLHF,TGTGCCAGCAGCTTCGGGGGGACAGGGCTTGGTCCCCTCCACTTT
-,TRBV21-1,-,TRBJ2-3,CASQTQTSGPRGGTQYF,TGTGCCAGCCAAACGCAAACTAGCGGGCCACGGGGGGGTACGCAGTATTTT
-,TRBV30,-,TRBJ2-5,CAWSGLWGRRETQYF,TGTGCCTGGAGTGGCCTATGGGGGAGGAGGGAGACCCAGTACTTC
-,TRBV28,TRBD2,TRBJ2-7,CASRGTSVYYEQYF,TGTGCCAGCCGCGGGACTAGCGTCTACTACGAGCAGTACTTC
-,TRBV5-4,-,TRBJ1-2,CASRPKGGVGYTF,TGTGCCAGCAGGCCAAAAGGGGGGGTTGGCTACACCTTC
once,TRBV6-5,TRBD2,TRBJ2-3,CASSYGIRGEGNTQYF,TGTGCCAGCAGTTACGGGATTCGTGGGGAGGGGAATACGCAGTATTTT
-,TRBV2,-,TRBJ1-2,CASSEGQNYGYTF,TGTGCCAGCAGTGAGGGGCAGAACTATGGCTACACCTTC
once,TRBV2,TRBD2,TRBJ2-4,CASRPGLAGVNIQYF,TGTGCCAGCAGGCCGGGACTAGCGGGAGTAAACATTCAGTACTTC
-,TRBV4-1,-,TRBJ2-1,CASSVTINGDNEQFF,TGCGCCAGCAGCGTGACAATAAACGGTGACAATGAGCAGTTCTTC
-,TRBV5-1,TRBD1,TRBJ1-2,CASSLASLGQAVSYTF,TGCGCCAGCAGCTTGGCCTCGCTGGGACAGGCTGTCAGCTACACCTTC
-,TRBV2,-,TRBJ1-4,CASSGKWRKGTNEKLFF,TGTGCCAGCAGTGGTAAGTGGAGGAAAGGAACTAATGAAAAACTGTTTTTT
-,TRBV7-3,TRBD1,TRBJ1-6,CASSPTGTAYSPLHF,TGTGCCAGCAGTCCAACCGGGACAGCTTATTCACCCCTCCACTTT
-,TRBV15,-,TRBJ1-1,CATSSNRGVATEAFF,TGTGCCACCAGCAGTAATCGGGGAGTGGCCACTGAAGCTTTCTTT
-,TRBV6-1,-,TRBJ1-5,CASKRTVNQPQHF,TGTGCCAGCAAGAGGACAGTCAATCAGCCCCAGCATTTT
-,TRBV11-1,-,TRBJ1-6,CASSLTEHYSPLHF,TGTGCCAGCAGCTTAACCGAGCATTATTCACCCCTCCACTTT
-,TRBV10-2,TRBD1,TRBJ1-1,CASSAGGTEAFF,TGCGCCAGCAGTGCAGGGGGCACTGAAGCTTTCTTT
-,TRBV19,-,TRBJ1-1,CASSLGPGNTEAFF,TGTGCCAGTAGCCTGGGCCCCGGCAACACTGAAGCTTTCTTT
-,TRBV30,-,TRBJ1-5,CAWSPGYDQPQHF,TGTGCCTGGAGTCCGGGGTACGATCAGCCCCAGCATTTT
-,TRBV29-1,TRBD2,TRBJ2-1,CSAPSGSSLIINEQFF,TGCAGCGCCCCTAGCGGGAGTTCGCTCATCATCAATGAGCAGTTCTTC
-,TRBV2,-,TRBJ1-5,CASSVSVNQPQHF,TGTGCCAGCAGTGTTTCTGTGAATCAGCCCCAGCATTTT
-,TRBV7-9,TRBD1,TRBJ1-1,CASRREQGANAFF,TGTGCCAGCAGACGTGAGCAGGGGGCGAACGCTTTCTTT
-,TRBV11-2,-,TRBJ2-7,CASSFSSHSSYEQYF,TGTGCCAGCAGCTTTAGCAGCCATAGCTCCTACGAGCAGTACTTC
-,TRBV29-1,-,TRBJ1-1,CSVAQYTLNTEAFF,TGCAGCGTTGCCCAGTATACCTTGAACACTGAAGCTTTCTTT